This T cell receptor beta chain was sequenced for a study of T-cell reconstitution after alpha-beta-depleted transplantation in children (dated by TCRdb to 2016 to 2017). Looking at the study overall: T-cell immune reconstitution after TCRalphabeta/CD19-depleted allogeneic hematopoietic cell transplantation in children was quantitatively tracked in the study by means of TCR repertoire profiling. The full study reports these points: In some patients, high TCRbeta diversity at day 60 was attributed to recipient T cells and intrathymic progenitors that had survived conditioning. Over the following months the frequencies of hyperexpanded clones went down, and after one year T-cell counts and TCRbeta diversity were mostly credited to newly produced T cells. Apparently early alphabetaT-cell count recovery about two months after transplant reportedly relied on only several hundred rapidly expanded clones derived from non-depleted graft cells.

There are many counts of this clonotype. No cognate antigen has been identified for it. No base quality values were provided; no much bigger clone lies one nucleotide off. The germline V gene (reference sequence) supplies CDR1 DFQATT and CDR2 SNEGSKA. CDR3 length: 16 amino acids, cysteine to phenylalanine. The only DNA kept is the CDR3, 48 bases in frame from the first base. V gives up 0 bases and J gives up 2 bases, and the segment between their germline ends measures 17 bases. This specimen's treatment or condition label, interpreted: allogeneic hematopoietic cell transplantation with graft depleted of TCRalphabeta T cells and CD19 B cells. The children who served as transplant recipients had been given grafts of TCRalphabeta/CD19-depleted allogeneic hematopoietic cells. Libraries were constructed by PCR. The sample was run on an Illumina HiSeq 2500. TCR libraries were prepared with molecular barcoding, using unique molecular identifiers to normalize TCRbeta repertoire quantification. The public reads were run again by TCRdb, first through fastp at Q25 and then through MiXCR, and only productive beta chains were kept. All rows with the same CDR3 protein become a single entry with the most common DNA and genes. Counted in this sample were roughly 240,000 distinct CDR3 sequences; 7.5% to 9.5% of them appeared once. The ten largest clonotypes hold approximately 6.3% of the sample.

The source material was PBMCs, mostly from graft donor cells, sampled 180 days after TCRalphabeta/CD19-depleted stem cell transplant. This clonotype originated in a male patient between 5 and 17 years old who had a stem cell transplant for acute lymphoblastic leukemia, so the T cells may come from the graft donor. Rearrangement joined TRBV20-1 to TRBJ2-7; the D element might be TRBD1 or TRBD2, as each aligns at 5 bases. Here is the DNA: TGCAGTGCTAGAGATATGAGGGGCCGTAATCCCTACGAGCAGTACTTC. Translated, this gives CSARDMRGRNPYEQYF.